Shown below are 25 T cell receptor beta chains from a single sample sequenced in a study of blood T cell repertoires in COVID-19. Assay used: immunoSEQ multiplex PCR; TCRdb lists only in-frame clones, some missing. In the table there are roughly 77,000 clones, around four fifths of which are singletons. The sequenced sample consisted of peripheral blood. These receptors originate from a human donor in a cohort sampled during active COVID-19.

The chain links TRBV5-1 to TRBJ2-7; 7 bases agree with TRBD2. Losses at the gene ends were 4 bases for V and 0 bases for J; bases not matched to a gene: 10. Germline CDR1 reads SGHRS; CDR2 reads YFSETQ. The CDR3 loop spans 16 amino acids. The CDR3 loop is CASSPGGRADSYEQYF. In nucleotides, the CDR3 is TGCGCCAGCAGCCCGGGGGGAAGGGCCGACTCCTACGAGCAGTACTTC.

This clone has a single count. The V and J genes are TRBV5-8 and TRBJ1-1; no firm D call. The CDR3 is made up of 13 amino acids. The V and J ends lost 4 bases and 1 base respectively, with 8 bases between them. In germline, CDR1 is SGHTS, CDR2 YDEGEE. DNA of the CDR3: TGTGCCAGCAGCGTTCCAGGGAACACTGAAGCTTTCTTT. Its protein product is CASSVPGNTEAFF. Looking up the rest from reference TRBV5-8 and TRBJ1-1 gives the full variable domain: EAGVTQSPTHLIKTRGQQATLRCSPISGHTSVYWYQQALGLGLQFLLWYDEGEERNRGNFPPRFSGRQFPNYSSELNVNALELEDSALYLCASSVPGNTEAFFGQGTRLTVV.

This clone was counted once. The CDR3 DNA follows: TGTGCCAGCAGCAAGGAGGGACAGGGGTTAATTGGCTACACCTTC. It is translated as CASSKEGQGLIGYTF. The rearrangement joins TRBV9 to TRBJ1-2, with 10 bases that match TRBD1. The germline CDR1 and CDR2 sequences are SGDLS and YYNGEE. The CDR3 extends over 15 amino acids. V dropped 4 bases and J dropped 7; count of bases not matched to a gene: 10.

This rearrangement joins TRBV28 to TRBJ2-3; D call uncertain. Trimming removed 1 base at V and 6 bases at J, with 8 bases between. From germline, CDR1 is MDHEN and CDR2 SYDVKM. This CDR3 is 13 amino acids long. The CDR3 bases are TGTGCCAGCAGTTTATTGATGCGTGATACGCAGTATTTT. Its protein is CASSLLMRDTQYF.

This chain joins TRBV28 and TRBJ2-3; 8 positions match TRBD2. Germline V gives CDR1 MDHEN, CDR2 SYDVKM. Trimming cost V 3 bases and J 2 bases; bases outside gene matches: 4. This CDR3 comprises 15 residues. CDR3 DNA sequence: TGTGCCAGCAGTTTTGACGGGGGGGCCACAGATACGCAGTATTTT. The encoded protein is CASSFDGGATDTQYF.

This chain links TRBV5-6 with TRBJ2-5, with 7 bases matching TRBD1. The CDR3 covers 14 residues. Germline-derived CDR1 and CDR2 are SGHDT and YYEEEE. The junction had 5 bases not matched to a gene; V was cut back by 1 base and J by 5 bases. This chain's CDR3 is CASSLWGTAETQYF. DNA of the CDR3: TGTGCCAGCAGCTTGTGGGGGACAGCGGAGACCCAGTACTTC.

The gene calls are TRBV18 and TRBJ2-1; TRBD1 matches 7 bases. V trimming: 3 bases; J trimming: 6 bases; junction bases outside the gene matches: 11. The CDR3 totals 16 residues. CDR1 is KGHSH and CDR2 is LQKENI in the germline V gene. The CDR3 is CASSPQNRGSVNEQFF. The CDR3 DNA reads TGTGCCAGCTCACCTCAGAACAGGGGTTCGGTCAATGAGCAGTTCTTC.

In this sample, this clone turned up once. The rearrangement links TRBV6-2 or TRBV6-3 to TRBJ2-7; 9 bases line up with TRBD2. Germline V lookup: CDR1 MNHEY, CDR2 SVGEGT. The CDR3 extends over 15 amino acids. The V segment lost 5 bases and the J segment 6 bases; nucleotides outside the gene matches: 11. For the CDR3, the DNA is TGTGCCAGCAGTACCCCGCGGGGGGGGGCCCTCGAGCAGTACTTC. It yields the protein CASSTPRGGALEQYF.

The chain links TRBV12-3 or TRBV12-4 to TRBJ2-7; TRBD1 matches 7 bases. The CDR3 length is 12 residues. After removal of 6 bases from V and 6 bases from J, the junction contained 5 bases not matched to a gene. Here the CDR3 reads CASSQHRGEQYF. The DNA of the CDR3 is TGTGCCAGCAGCCAGCACAGGGGCGAGCAGTACTTC.

This clone was seen just once. The J gene is TRBJ2-3, the V gene TRBV5-4, with D maybe TRBD2 (6 bases). V was shortened by 4 bases and J by 0 bases, with 12 bases between the two germline ends. The V gene's germline CDR1 is SGHNT and CDR2 YYREEE (reference sequence). The CDR3 totals 15 residues. The CDR3 spells CASSRGFTSTDTQYF. The CDR3 DNA follows: TGTGCCAGCAGCCGGGGGTTTACTAGCACAGATACGCAGTATTTT.

The chain carries TRBV6-5 and TRBJ2-5; tentative D call: TRBD1 (5 bases). The CDR3 length is 15 residues. With 2 bases removed from V and 0 bases from J, the gap between germline ends came to 10 bases. CDR1 MNHEY and CDR2 SVGAGI come from the germline V gene. This CDR3 reads CASSYTTAYQETQYF. The CDR3 DNA reads TGTGCCAGCAGTTACACGACAGCGTACCAAGAGACCCAGTACTTC.

This clone was observed a few times. The chain uses TRBV7-3 and TRBJ1-2, with D perhaps matching TRBD1 (5 bases). The germline CDR1 and CDR2 sequences are SGHTA and FQGTGA. This CDR3 comprises 13 residues. V was trimmed by 3 bases and J by 7 bases, leaving 12 bases between them. Written as DNA, the CDR3 is TGTGCCAGCAGCTTGGGGGGATCAGGTGGCTACACCTTC. Translating gives CASSLGGSGGYTF.

This clone was observed a handful of times. The chain is built from TRBV5-1 and TRBJ2-1; TRBD1 agrees at 8 bases. The CDR3 runs 14 residues. The trim removed 4 bases at V and 8 bases at J, leaving 8 bases unmatched. CDR1 is SGHRS and CDR2 is YFSETQ in the germline V gene. CDR3 amino acids: CASSDDRGSDEQFF. CDR3 sequence (DNA): TGCGCCAGCAGCGATGACAGGGGAAGCGATGAGCAGTTCTTC. Full variable domain (rest looked up from reference TRBV5-1 and TRBJ2-1): KAGVTQTPRYLIKTRGQQVTLSCSPISGHRSVSWYQQTPGQGLQFLFEYFSETQRNKGNFPGRFSGRQFSNSRSEMNVSTLELGDSALYLCASSDDRGSDEQFFGPGTRLTVL.

V gene TRBV10-2 combines with J gene TRBJ2-4, with TRBD2 identical over 8 bases. The CDR3 is made up of 13 amino acids. Germline V CDR1 and CDR2: WSHSY, SAAADI. The trim removed 1 base at V and 8 bases at J, leaving 1 base unmatched. CDR3 bases: TGCGCCAGCAGTGAGTACGGGGGGGACATTCAGTACTTC. Translating it yields CASSEYGGDIQYF.

This clone was observed a handful of times. The chain combines TRBV3-1 (or the pseudogene TRBV3-2) with TRBJ1-6, with TRBD1 matching 10 bases. The V segment lost 5 bases and the J segment 8 bases; nucleotides outside the gene matches: 6. The CDR3 covers 15 residues. Germline values: CDR1 LGHDT, CDR2 YNNKEL (reference sequence). The CDR3 region is CASSSRDRGYSPLHF. Here the CDR3 DNA reads TGTGCCAGCAGCTCCCGGGACAGGGGCTATTCACCCCTCCACTTT.

This chain links TRBV5-1 with TRBJ1-2, with TRBD1 matching over 7 bases. Germline CDR1 and CDR2: SGHRS and YFSETQ. Unmatched junction bases numbered 7, after V lost 5 bases and J lost 0 bases. The CDR3 extends over 15 amino acids. This chain's CDR3 is CASSRGPYSNYGYTF. The CDR3 bases are TGCGCCAGCAGTAGGGGGCCCTACTCTAACTATGGCTACACCTTC. Full variable domain (rest looked up from reference TRBV5-1 and TRBJ1-2): KAGVTQTPRYLIKTRGQQVTLSCSPISGHRSVSWYQQTPGQGLQFLFEYFSETQRNKGNFPGRFSGRQFSNSRSEMNVSTLELGDSALYLCASSRGPYSNYGYTFGSGTRLTVV.

This clone has only a few counts. J is TRBJ2-1 and V is TRBV27; perhaps TRBD1 as D (6 bases). The V end was cut by 5 bases, the J end by 12 bases, with 20 bases between. This CDR3 comprises 14 residues. Per the germline V gene, CDR1 is MNHEY and CDR2 is SMNVEV (reference sequence). The CDR3 loop is CASSLESRGQGQFF. CDR3 nucleotides: TGTGCCAGCAGTCTCGAATCCCGGGGACAAGGGCAGTTCTTC.

This clone came up once. V usage is TRBV18 and J usage is TRBJ2-7; possible D gene TRBD1, 5 bases. This CDR3 contains 14 residues. The ends were cut back, 2 bases at V and 5 bases at J, with 13 bases in the middle. In germline, CDR1 is KGHSH, CDR2 LQKENI. The CDR3 spells CASSPRNQGDEQYF. In DNA form, the CDR3 reads TGTGCCAGCTCACCAAGGAATCAGGGTGACGAGCAGTACTTC. Looking up the rest from reference TRBV18 and TRBJ2-7 gives the full variable domain: NAGVMQNPRHLVRRRGQEARLRCSPMKGHSHVYWYRQLPEEGLKFMVYLQKENIIDESGMPKERFSAEFPKEGPSILRIQQVVRGDSAAYFCASSPRNQGDEQYFGPGTRLTVT.

The chain joins TRBV19 to TRBJ1-1; TRBD1 aligns across 7 bases. CDR1 LNHDA and CDR2 SQIVND come from the germline V gene (reference sequence). The V gene end was trimmed by 7 bases and the J gene end by 5 bases; junction bases not matched to a gene: 7. The CDR3 sequence is 13 residues long. CDR3 in amino acids: CASIRQGGTEAFF. CDR3 DNA sequence: TGTGCCAGTATAAGGCAGGGGGGAACTGAAGCTTTCTTT.

The chain combines TRBV6-2 or TRBV6-3 with TRBJ2-7, with a possible D match to TRBD2 (5 bases). CDR1 and CDR2 (germline): MNHEY, SVGEGT. Trimming shortened V by 4 bases and J by 11 bases, and 15 bases separated the two germline ends. The CDR3 covers 12 residues. The CDR3 DNA is TGTGCCAGCAGTTCCTCTTCGGGATTAGAGTACTTC. This encodes CASSSSSGLEYF.

The CDR3 loop reads CASSPPPGQGQETQYF. The CDR3 region has the DNA TGTGCCAGCAGCCCACCCCCGGGACAGGGACAAGAGACCCAGTACTTC. The genes are TRBV28 and TRBJ2-5; 9 nucleotides line up with TRBD1. The germline V gene encodes CDR1 MDHEN and CDR2 SYDVKM. V was clipped by 6 bases and J by 2 bases; unmatched bases: 10. The CDR3 has 16 residues.

The CDR3 spells CASSQGFTSGGAPTYEQYF. DNA of the CDR3: TGCGCCAGCAGCCAGGGGTTTACTAGCGGGGGGGCCCCTACCTACGAGCAGTACTTC. V is TRBV4-1 and J is TRBJ2-7; 13 bases align to TRBD2. Losses at the gene ends were 3 bases for V and 2 bases for J; bases not matched to a gene: 13. From germline, CDR1 is MGHRA and CDR2 YSYEKL. This CDR3 has 19 amino acids.

The chain recombines TRBV11-1 with TRBJ2-2, with TRBD2 identical over 9 bases. The CDR3 totals 16 residues. The V gene end was trimmed by 5 bases and the J gene end by 6 bases; junction bases not matched to a gene: 10. Per the germline V gene, CDR1 is SGHAT and CDR2 is FQDESV (reference sequence). The CDR3 DNA sequence: TGTGCCAGCAGCCTAACCGGGACTAGCAACGCCGGGGAGCTGTTTTTT. Amino acid sequence: CASSLTGTSNAGELFF.

The genes are TRBV7-2 and TRBJ2-1; the match to TRBD2 covers 7 bases. CDR1 is SGHTA and CDR2 is FQGNSA in the germline V gene. The CDR3 covers 18 residues. V lost 5 bases and J lost 2; bases outside the gene matches: 15. CDR3 residues: CASSTGIGAGFTYNEQFF. The CDR3 DNA follows: TGTGCCAGCAGCACGGGGATAGGAGCGGGGTTTACCTACAATGAGCAGTTCTTC.

The chain employs TRBV30 and TRBJ2-5; 8 bases agree with TRBD2. The CDR3 consists of 14 residues. CDR1 GTSNPN and CDR2 SVGIG come from the germline V gene (reference sequence). The V segment lost 3 bases and the J segment 6 bases; nucleotides outside the gene matches: 9. For the CDR3, the DNA is TGTGCCTGGAGCGTAACGGGAGGGGTAAAGACCCAGTACTTC. It specifies CAWSVTGGVKTQYF.